The 21 T cell receptor beta chains below were found in one sample sequenced in a study of T-cell reconstitution after alpha-beta-depleted transplantation in children. This sample's TCRbeta library carried unique molecular identifier barcodes. TCRdb called the PCR reads again in MiXCR, with one record for every CDR3 protein. The table records about 610,000 distinct CDR3 sequences, about a quarter of them present only once. The input for sequencing was PBMCs, taken before TCRalphabeta/CD19-depleted stem cell transplant. The receptors derive from a boy under two years old with Wiskott-Aldrich syndrome, due to receive a stem cell transplant.

V usage is TRBV5-1 and J usage is TRBJ2-7, with 7 bases aligning to TRBD2. Losses at the gene ends were 3 bases for V and 3 bases for J; bases not matched to a gene: 3. The CDR3 sequence is 13 residues long. Germline assignment: CDR1 SGHRS and CDR2 YFSETQ. CDR3 DNA: TGCGCCAGCAGCTGGGGACTATTCTACGAGCAGTACTTC. It encodes CASSWGLFYEQYF.

In this sample, this clonotype turned up a few times. This rearrangement joins TRBV18 to TRBJ2-7; 11 nucleotides match TRBD2. The CDR3 is 15 residues long. The junction had 6 bases not matched to a gene; V was cut back by 5 bases and J by 3 bases. Germline V lookup: CDR1 KGHSH, CDR2 LQKENI. The CDR3 reads CASSYGTSGIYEQYF. DNA of the CDR3: TGTGCCAGCTCATACGGGACTAGCGGTATCTACGAGCAGTACTTC.

The chain links TRBV10-3 to TRBJ2-6; D remains ambiguous. V was shortened by 0 bases and J by 0 bases, with 3 bases between the two germline ends. CDR3 size: 15 residues. Germline CDR1 reads ENHRY; CDR2 reads SYGVKD. For the CDR3, the DNA is TGTGCCATCAGTGAGTCAGTCTCTGGGGCCAACGTCCTGACTTTC. Translating gives CAISESVSGANVLTF.

A few counts support this clonotype. The chain couples TRBV28 to TRBJ2-7; 10 bases line up with TRBD2. CDR3 length: 15 residues. Germline V gives CDR1 MDHEN, CDR2 SYDVKM. V dropped 6 bases and J dropped 0; count of bases not matched to a gene: 5. This CDR3 reads CASRMRTSGSYEQYF. DNA for the CDR3: TGTGCCAGCAGGATGCGGACTAGCGGCTCCTACGAGCAGTACTTC. The full variable domain, completed using reference TRBV28 and TRBJ2-7, is DVKVTQSSRYLVKRTGEKVFLECVQDMDHENMFWYRQDPGLGLRLIYFSYDVKMKEKGDIPEGYSVSREKKERFSLILESASTNQTSMYLCASRMRTSGSYEQYFGPGTRLTVT.

V and J are TRBV5-1 and TRBJ1-5; 11 bases fit TRBD1. V was clipped by 4 bases and J by 3 bases; unmatched bases: 6. Germline assignment: CDR1 SGHRS and CDR2 YFSETQ. This CDR3 is 16 amino acids long. CDR3 nucleotide sequence: TGCGCCAGCAGCCCTGGGACAGGGGGATCCAATCAGCCCCAGCATTTT. Its protein is CASSPGTGGSNQPQHF.

The chain is built from TRBV11-2 and TRBJ2-1; TRBD2 matches at 7 bases. Germline V lookup: CDR1 SGHAT, CDR2 FQNNGV. This CDR3 comprises 16 residues. The V and J ends lost 1 base and 4 bases, in that order; junction bases with no gene match: 7. The DNA of the CDR3 is TGTGCCAGCAGCTTAGGCTTGAGGGAGGGTTACAATGAGCAGTTCTTC. It is translated as CASSLGLREGYNEQFF.

This clonotype has just a few counts. The chain employs TRBV30 and TRBJ2-1; TRBD2 agrees at 7 bases. CDR1 and CDR2 from the germline V gene are GTSNPN and SVGIG (reference sequence). The V and J ends lost 0 bases and 4 bases, in that order; junction bases with no gene match: 3. This CDR3 is 14 amino acids long. DNA for the CDR3: TGTGCCTGGAGTGTGCTAGCGGTATACAATGAGCAGTTCTTC. This codes for CAWSVLAVYNEQFF. The full variable domain, rest sourced from reference TRBV30 and TRBJ2-1, is SQTIHQWPATLVQPVGSPLSLECTVEGTSNPNLYWYRQAAGRGLQLLFYSVGIGQISSEVPQNLSASRPQDRQFILSSKKLLLSDSGFYLCAWSVLAVYNEQFFGPGTRLTVL.

This clonotype turned up a few times. The rearrangement joins TRBV4-1 to TRBJ2-3; TRBD2 aligns across 9 bases. The CDR3 consists of 15 residues. After removal of 4 bases from V and 5 bases from J, the junction contained 7 bases not matched to a gene. Germline CDR1 is MGHRA and CDR2 is YSYEKL. CDR3 sequence: CASSPRVAGVDTQYF. The CDR3 region has the DNA TGCGCCAGCAGCCCGCGGGTAGCGGGGGTAGATACGCAGTATTTT.

The chain has TRBV7-2 and TRBJ2-7, with 7 nucleotides matching TRBD2. The CDR3 is made up of 15 amino acids. V dropped 1 base and J dropped 0; count of bases not matched to a gene: 3. Per germline, CDR1 SGHTA and CDR2 FQGNSA. The CDR3 loop is CASSLGSGYSYEQYF. CDR3 in DNA: TGTGCCAGCAGCTTAGGTAGCGGGTACTCCTACGAGCAGTACTTC.

The rearrangement uses TRBV18 and TRBJ2-3; D gene ambiguous. V was pared by 2 bases and J by 0 bases, with 6 bases between. Germline V gives CDR1 KGHSH, CDR2 LQKENI. CDR3 size: 14 residues. CDR3 protein: CASSPALSTDTQYF. Written as DNA, the CDR3 is TGTGCCAGCTCACCAGCTCTTAGCACAGATACGCAGTATTTT.

The chain uses TRBV4-2 and TRBJ2-2, with TRBD1 matching over 8 bases. After removal of 0 bases from V and 7 bases from J, the junction contained 7 bases not matched to a gene. Germline lookup yields CDR1 LGHNA and CDR2 YNFKEQ. The CDR3 consists of 16 residues. CDR3 protein: CASSQEPGGAGGELFF. CDR3 DNA: TGTGCCAGCAGCCAAGAGCCAGGGGGCGCCGGCGGGGAGCTGTTTTTT.

The gene calls are TRBV29-1 and TRBJ1-1; D not resolved. V lost 6 bases and J lost 0, with 8 bases in between. Looked up from germline, CDR1 is SQVTM and CDR2 is ANQGSEA. The CDR3 consists of 12 residues. The DNA for the CDR3 is TGCAGCGTAGGACTGCTGAACACTGAAGCTTTCTTT. Translating gives CSVGLLNTEAFF.

The gene calls are TRBV20-1 and TRBJ2-1; D is undetermined. V was pared by 0 bases and J by 10 bases, with 13 bases between. CDR1 and CDR2 (germline): DFQATT, SNEGSKA (reference sequence). The CDR3 runs to 13 residues. CDR3 DNA sequence: TGCAGTGCTAGAGATCCGAGTGGAAACGAGCAGTTCTTC. Translating gives CSARDPSGNEQFF.

The chain uses TRBV27 and TRBJ2-3, with TRBD1 identical over 9 bases. The CDR3 runs 16 residues. With V trimmed by 3 bases and J by 2 bases, 6 bases remained unmatched. CDR1 MNHEY and CDR2 SMNVEV come from the germline V gene (reference sequence). The DNA of the CDR3 is TGTGCCAGCAGTTTCTTCGGGACAGGGATCACAGATACGCAGTATTTT. It encodes CASSFFGTGITDTQYF.

J is TRBJ2-7 and V is TRBV28; 7 bases are shared with TRBD2. Unmatched junction bases numbered 4, after V lost 6 bases and J lost 2 bases. The CDR3 has 13 amino acids. The germline V gene encodes CDR1 MDHEN and CDR2 SYDVKM. CDR3 coding DNA: TGTGCCAGCAGCGGGGGAGGGACCTACGAGCAGTACTTC. Translating gives CASSGGGTYEQYF.

The V call is TRBV9, the J call TRBJ2-7, with TRBD2 matching 7 bases. Unmatched junction bases numbered 5, after V lost 3 bases and J lost 2 bases. The germline V gene encodes CDR1 SGDLS and CDR2 YYNGEE. This CDR3 is 14 amino acids long. The CDR3 sequence: CASSEGLFTYEQYF. The CDR3 bases are TGTGCCAGCAGCGAGGGACTATTTACCTACGAGCAGTACTTC.

This clonotype appeared a few times. The CDR3 reads CASSYGTSSYNEQFF. As DNA, the CDR3 is TGTGCCAGCAGTTACGGGACATCTTCCTACAATGAGCAGTTCTTC. This chain joins TRBV6-2 or TRBV6-3 and TRBJ2-1; D perhaps matches TRBD1 (6 bases). From germline, CDR1 is MNHEY and CDR2 SVGEGT. V was trimmed by 2 bases and J by 1 base, leaving 9 bases between them. This CDR3 has 15 amino acids.

V gene TRBV2 combines with J gene TRBJ2-7, with D tentatively TRBD1 (5 bases). This CDR3 has 17 amino acids. V gave up 6 bases and J gave up 0 bases, with 21 bases separating them. Germline V gene lookup returns CDR1 SNHLY and CDR2 FYNNEI. The CDR3: CASRRMQGLLSSYEQYF. The CDR3 DNA is TGTGCCAGCAGACGAATGCAGGGTCTACTGAGCTCCTACGAGCAGTACTTC.

The chain links TRBV20-1 to TRBJ2-1; 11 bases match TRBD2. The CDR3 is 12 amino acids. Germline V CDR1 and CDR2: DFQATT, SNEGSKA (reference sequence). Trimming cost V 6 bases and J 7 bases; bases outside gene matches: 2. In nucleotides, the CDR3 is TGCAGTGCCAGACTAGCGGGGAATGAGCAGTTCTTC. Protein: CSARLAGNEQFF.

The sample holds a few counts of this clonotype. The chain links TRBV7-9 to TRBJ2-2; the match to TRBD1 covers 7 bases. V trimming: 10 bases; J trimming: 2 bases; junction bases outside the gene matches: 10. Germline CDR1 SEHNR, CDR2 FQNEAQ (reference sequence). This CDR3 is built from 15 residues. The CDR3 is CATQIGQANTGELFF. In DNA form, the CDR3 reads TGTGCCACCCAAATAGGACAGGCCAACACCGGGGAGCTGTTTTTT.

This clonotype was detected only a few times. The rearrangement links TRBV5-1 to TRBJ2-7, with TRBD2 matching over 8 bases. J lost 6 bases, V lost 0 bases, and 17 bases had no gene match. CDR3 length: 18 residues. The germline V gene has CDR1 SGHRS and CDR2 YFSETQ. As DNA, the CDR3 is TGCGCCAGCAGCTTGGTCCCCCGGAGCGAGCGGGAGCTTGGCGAGCAGTACTTC. Translating it yields CASSLVPRSERELGEQYF.